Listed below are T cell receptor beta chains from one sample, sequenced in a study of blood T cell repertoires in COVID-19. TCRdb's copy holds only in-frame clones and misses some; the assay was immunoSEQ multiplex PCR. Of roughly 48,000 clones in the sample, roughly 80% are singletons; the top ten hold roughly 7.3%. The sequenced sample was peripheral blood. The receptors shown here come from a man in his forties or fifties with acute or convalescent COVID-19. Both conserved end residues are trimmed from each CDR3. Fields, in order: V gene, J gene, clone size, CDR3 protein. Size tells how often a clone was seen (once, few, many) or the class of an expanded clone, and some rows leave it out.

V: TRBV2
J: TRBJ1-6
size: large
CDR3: ASNQGRWVSYNSPLH

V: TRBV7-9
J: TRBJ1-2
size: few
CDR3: ASSLEGRRTPYGYT

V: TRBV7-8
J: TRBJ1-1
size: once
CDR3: ASSTEYTEAF

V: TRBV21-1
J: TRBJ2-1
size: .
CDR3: ASRGTCGGYEQF

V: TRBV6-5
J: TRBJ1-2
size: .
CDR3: ASSYFGQSVGYT

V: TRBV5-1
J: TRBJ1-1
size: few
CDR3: ASSLEAWGGEAF

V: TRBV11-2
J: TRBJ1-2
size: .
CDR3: ASSLEDRASGYT

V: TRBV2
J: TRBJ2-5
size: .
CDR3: ASSDVSGGAETQY

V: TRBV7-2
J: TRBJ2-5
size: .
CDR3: ASSLERQRGETQY

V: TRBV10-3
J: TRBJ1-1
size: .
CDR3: AISGTGSLNTEAF

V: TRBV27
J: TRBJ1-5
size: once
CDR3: ASHAVIDNQPQH

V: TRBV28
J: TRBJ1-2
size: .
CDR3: ASSLSAGVANYGYT

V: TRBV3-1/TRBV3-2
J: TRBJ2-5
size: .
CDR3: ASSLAGRYQETQY

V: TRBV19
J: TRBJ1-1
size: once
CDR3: ASSIRVGTEAF

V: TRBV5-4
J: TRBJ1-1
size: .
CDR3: ASSLDRGTAF

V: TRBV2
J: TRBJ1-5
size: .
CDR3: ASTPGRRYGQPQH

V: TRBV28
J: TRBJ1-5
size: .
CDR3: ASQGQGARRGANQPQH

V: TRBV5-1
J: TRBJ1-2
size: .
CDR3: ASSVGEPLYGYT

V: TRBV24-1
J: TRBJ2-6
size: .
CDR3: AINRGSGANVLT

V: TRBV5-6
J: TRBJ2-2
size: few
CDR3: ASSFPVNTGELF

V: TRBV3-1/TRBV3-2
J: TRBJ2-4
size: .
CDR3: ASSQTLAGHIQY

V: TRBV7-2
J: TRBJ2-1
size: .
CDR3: ASSSTSGGVNQF

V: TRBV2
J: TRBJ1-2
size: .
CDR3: ASSVYLLGYT

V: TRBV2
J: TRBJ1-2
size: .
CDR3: ASGWDIGNYGYT

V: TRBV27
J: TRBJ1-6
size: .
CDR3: ASWTGRPPLH

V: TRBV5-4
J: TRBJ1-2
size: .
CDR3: ASSLRSGVGGYT

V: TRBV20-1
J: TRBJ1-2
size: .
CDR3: SARVDKLFYGYT

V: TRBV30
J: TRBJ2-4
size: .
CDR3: AWSAPTDRPNIQY

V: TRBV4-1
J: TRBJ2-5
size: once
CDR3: ASSPWQGSAQY

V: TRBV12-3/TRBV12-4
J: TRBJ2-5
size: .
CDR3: ASSLSGGETQY

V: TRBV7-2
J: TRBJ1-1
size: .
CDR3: ASSPRTEAF

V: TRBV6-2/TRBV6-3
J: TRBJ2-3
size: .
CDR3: ASSSQAMDTQY